Sequencing of this T cell receptor (beta chain) was carried out in a study of control samples from healthy donors and cancer patients. With 6 bases removed from V and 8 bases from J, the gap between germline ends came to 16 bases. This CDR3 has 14 residues. Looked up from germline, CDR1 is ENHRY and CDR2 is SYGVKD. Only in-frame clones appear in the TCRdb table, and some are missing; sequencing was by immunoSEQ multiplex PCR. Here the sample spans approximately 70,000 clones, approximately 88% being singletons. The sequenced sample was blood. The clonotype was recovered from a man in his forties or fifties in good health. The chain couples TRBV10-3 to TRBJ1-4, with D perhaps matching TRBD1 (6 bases). This CDR3 is CAIRGGRDQEKLFF. As DNA, the CDR3 is TGTGCCATCAGGGGGGGCAGGGATCAGGAAAAACTGTTTTTT.